These 30 T cell receptor beta chains share one sample of origin, sequenced in a study of shared clonotypes between healthy human individuals (dated by TCRdb to 2018 to 2020). Receptor libraries were prepared by the immunoSEQ multiplex PCR assay. The table comes from immuneACCESS by way of TCRdb, which keeps in-frame sequences with V and J called. Part of the clones is missing from these tables; in studies checked, under half for an unresolved V gene and the rest for unknown reasons. The sample yields hundreds of thousands of clones; under 80% were counted once. Jointly, the top ten make up over 1.5% of the sample. Sequencing was performed on memory CD4+ T cells sorted from blood. Read against the paper, the sample's cell subset or site label means: CD45RA-negative fraction. The receptor source for this set is a woman aged 25 to 39 in good health.

The chain is built from TRBV30 and TRBJ1-3; possible D gene TRBD1, 5 bases. The CDR3 length is 18 residues. The V gene's germline CDR1 is GTSNPN and CDR2 SVGIG (reference sequence). Deletions cut 0 bases from V and 2 bases from J, with 20 bases between. The CDR3: CAWSVMVVREHPGNTIYF. The CDR3 DNA is TGTGCCTGGAGTGTAATGGTAGTCAGGGAGCATCCTGGAAACACCATATATTTT.

The V and J genes are TRBV14 and TRBJ1-4, with 7 bases fitting TRBD1. This CDR3 is 15 amino acids long. The V and J ends lost 4 bases and 4 bases, in that order; junction bases with no gene match: 6. The germline gives CDR1 SGHDN, CDR2 FVKESK. The CDR3 sequence: CASSPTGWNNEKLFF. In DNA form, the CDR3 reads TGTGCCAGCAGCCCGACAGGGTGGAATAATGAAAAACTGTTTTTT.

In its sample, this clone was seen a few times. The rearrangement joins TRBV18 to TRBJ2-1, with D perhaps TRBD2 (6 bases). The V gene's germline CDR1 is KGHSH and CDR2 LQKENI. V was clipped by 0 bases and J by 5 bases, with 17 bases between them. This CDR3 region has 17 residues. The CDR3 reads CASSPPSARGHNNEQFF. In DNA, the CDR3 is TGTGCCAGCTCACCACCGTCGGCGCGGGGCCATAACAATGAGCAGTTCTTC.

The rearrangement joins TRBV7-2 to TRBJ1-5; TRBD1 is a possible D gene (5 bases). V was cut by 2 bases and J by 2 bases, with 13 bases left in between. The CDR3 runs to 16 residues. Germline V lookup: CDR1 SGHTA, CDR2 FQGNSA. CDR3 amino acids: CASSLYGGAGNQPQHF. CDR3 DNA sequence: TGTGCCAGCAGCTTATACGGCGGGGCCGGCAATCAGCCCCAGCATTTT.

The V and J genes are TRBV9 and TRBJ2-5; D gene unclear. Between the trimmed V and J ends, which lost 3 bases and 1 base, there was a span of 13 bases. The CDR3 loop spans 15 amino acids. The germline CDR1 and CDR2 sequences are SGDLS and YYNGEE. Here the CDR3 reads CASSASTPSQETQYF. The CDR3 DNA reads TGTGCCAGCAGCGCCAGTACCCCCTCCCAAGAGACCCAGTACTTC.

The CDR3 nucleotides are TGTGCCTGGAGTGTTCCTCTATGGAACACTGAAGCTTTCTTT. It encodes CAWSVPLWNTEAFF. The chain carries TRBV30 and TRBJ1-1, with no clear D. The CDR3 sequence is 14 residues long. V was pared by 0 bases and J by 1 base, with 9 bases between. Looked up from germline, CDR1 is GTSNPN and CDR2 is SVGIG (reference sequence). Full variable domain (outside the CDR3, taken from reference TRBV30 and TRBJ1-1): SQTIHQWPATLVQPVGSPLSLECTVEGTSNPNLYWYRQAAGRGLQLLFYSVGIGQISSEVPQNLSASRPQDRQFILSSKKLLLSDSGFYLCAWSVPLWNTEAFFGQGTRLTVV.

The chain employs TRBV19 and TRBJ1-1; D perhaps matches TRBD1 (6 bases). Germline CDR1 and CDR2: LNHDA and SQIVND (reference sequence). The ends were cut back, 4 bases at V and 5 bases at J, with 14 bases in the middle. The CDR3 has 14 residues. CDR3 loop: CASSRGAGETEAFF. The CDR3 DNA is TGTGCCAGTAGTAGAGGGGCAGGGGAAACTGAAGCTTTCTTT.

V and J are TRBV5-4 and TRBJ2-3; 8 positions match TRBD1. With V trimmed by 2 bases and J by 4 bases, 9 bases remained unmatched. Germline V CDR1 and CDR2: SGHNT, YYREEE (reference sequence). This CDR3 is 16 amino acids long. The CDR3 loop is CASSLGQGLLSDTQYF. CDR3 nucleotide sequence: TGTGCCAGCAGCTTAGGACAGGGTCTTTTGTCAGATACGCAGTATTTT.

The CDR3 protein is CASSPQGGMGYEQYF. In nucleotides, the CDR3 is TGCGCCAGCAGCCCGCAGGGGGGGATGGGCTACGAGCAGTACTTC. V usage is TRBV5-1 and J usage is TRBJ2-7; D may be TRBD1 or TRBD2 (7 bases each). V shed 4 bases and J shed 3 bases, with 17 bases lying between them. The CDR3 has 15 amino acids. Germline CDR1 SGHRS, CDR2 YFSETQ.

CDR3 DNA sequence: TGTGCCAGCTCCGGGACAGGAGCTGGAAACACCATATATTTT. Protein sequence: CASSGTGAGNTIYF. This chain uses TRBV6-5 with TRBJ1-3, with 8 bases that match TRBD1. The germline V gene has CDR1 MNHEY and CDR2 SVGAGI. V trimming: 8 bases; J trimming: 2 bases; junction bases outside the gene matches: 5. The CDR3 is 14 amino acids.

The J gene is TRBJ2-1, the V gene TRBV7-8; D gene ambiguous. This CDR3 is built from 14 residues. V lost 1 base to trimming and J lost 4 bases, with 8 bases between them. The germline gives CDR1 SGHVS, CDR2 FQNEAQ. The CDR3 protein is CASSLGSPYNEQFF. As DNA, the CDR3 is TGTGCCAGCAGCTTAGGGTCTCCATACAATGAGCAGTTCTTC.

The sample holds many counts of this clone. The genes are TRBV28 and TRBJ1-2; no definite D call. Between the trimmed V and J ends, which lost 6 bases and 4 bases, there was a span of 18 bases. The CDR3 sequence is 15 residues long. The germline V gene encodes CDR1 MDHEN and CDR2 SYDVKM. The CDR3 nucleotides read TGTGCCAGCAGCAGACTACCCCCGCAAACCTATGGCTACACCTTC. Its translation: CASSRLPPQTYGYTF.

The chain carries TRBV28 and TRBJ2-1; D is perhaps TRBD1 (5 bases). This CDR3 is built from 14 residues. Germline CDR1 MDHEN, CDR2 SYDVKM. Trimming stripped 8 bases from V and 2 bases from J, with 13 bases between. CDR3 amino acids: CASHRTPTYNEQFF. The CDR3 DNA reads as TGTGCCAGCCACAGGACACCAACCTACAATGAGCAGTTCTTC.

Comments on this clone: The identical CDR3 is also encoded by other nucleotide sequences in the sample. The gene calls are TRBV7-2 and TRBJ2-1; 7 nucleotides match TRBD1. This CDR3 is 13 amino acids long. V was pared by 5 bases and J by 6 bases, with 4 bases of the junction left unmatched. From germline, CDR1 is SGHTA and CDR2 FQGNSA. The chain's CDR3 is CASSLDRVNEQFF. For the CDR3, the DNA is TGTGCCAGCAGCCTCGACAGGGTCAATGAGCAGTTCTTC.

This chain connects TRBV29-1 to TRBJ1-2; TRBD1 agrees at 10 bases. This CDR3 has 14 residues. With 7 bases clipped from V and 7 bases from J, the junction kept 12 bases outside the gene matches. The germline V gene encodes CDR1 SQVTM and CDR2 ANQGSEA. The CDR3 loop reads CSASGTGVRGGYTF. The CDR3 DNA follows: TGCAGCGCCTCCGGGACAGGGGTGAGGGGTGGCTACACCTTC.

This sequence joins TRBV4-1 and TRBJ2-5, with 13 bases identical to TRBD2. The length of the CDR3 is 15 residues. V was pared by 4 bases and J by 5 bases, with 4 bases of the junction left unmatched. CDR1 is MGHRA and CDR2 is YSYEKL in the germline V gene. The DNA for the CDR3 is TGCGCCAGCAGCCTTGGACTAGCGGGAGAGGAGACCCAGTACTTC. This encodes CASSLGLAGEETQYF.

This clone was counted a single time. This chain uses TRBV29-1 with TRBJ1-3; 8 nucleotides match TRBD1. The CDR3 runs 12 residues. CDR1 and CDR2 from the germline V gene are SQVTM and ANQGSEA. The junction had 5 bases not matched to a gene; V was cut back by 5 bases and J by 8 bases. The CDR3 DNA follows: TGCAGCGTTTCCAGGGGGCCGGACACCATATATTTT. It specifies CSVSRGPDTIYF.

V gene TRBV19 combines with J gene TRBJ2-2, with 9 bases lining up with TRBD1. The CDR3 covers 14 residues. With V trimmed by 6 bases and J by 7 bases, 6 bases remained unmatched. Per germline, CDR1 LNHDA and CDR2 SQIVND (reference sequence). The CDR3 region is CASRRTGAGGELFF. The CDR3 DNA reads as TGTGCCAGTAGGCGGACAGGGGCCGGCGGGGAGCTGTTTTTT. Full variable domain (missing parts from reference TRBV19 and TRBJ2-2): DGGITQSPKYLFRKEGQNVTLSCEQNLNHDAMYWYRQDPGQGLRLIYYSQIVNDFQKGDIAEGYSVSREKKESFPLTVTSAQKNPTAFYLCASRRTGAGGELFFGEGSRLTVL.

This clone was counted ten times or more. This chain joins TRBV5-6 and TRBJ1-2; TRBD1 aligns across 8 bases. Trimming took 4 bases from V and 7 from J; bases not matched to a gene: 6. The CDR3 spans 13 residues. In germline, CDR1 is SGHDT, CDR2 YYEEEE. The CDR3 loop reads CASSLGTGPGYTF. CDR3 bases: TGTGCCAGCAGCCTAGGGACAGGCCCTGGCTACACCTTC. Drawing the rest from reference TRBV5-6 and TRBJ1-2, the complete variable domain is DAGVTQSPTHLIKTRGQQVTLRCSPKSGHDTVSWYQQALGQGPQFIFQYYEEEERQRGNFPDRFSGHQFPNYSSELNVNALLLGDSALYLCASSLGTGPGYTFGSGTRLTVV.

The rearrangement joins TRBV5-1 to TRBJ2-5; 11 nucleotides match TRBD2. This CDR3 contains 15 residues. J lost 5 bases, V lost 2 bases, and 5 bases had no gene match. Germline V gives CDR1 SGHRS, CDR2 YFSETQ. CDR3 DNA sequence: TGCGCCAGCAGCTTAGGGACTAGCGGTCTGGAGACCCAGTACTTC. This encodes CASSLGTSGLETQYF.

V is TRBV11-2 and J is TRBJ2-2; D is uncertain. The CDR3 totals 11 residues. Germline V gives CDR1 SGHAT, CDR2 FQNNGV. Trimming took off 5 bases at V and 8 bases at J, with 6 bases between the two ends. In DNA form, the CDR3 reads TGTGCCAGCAGCCTCCCAGGGGAGCTGTTTTTT. Translated, it gives CASSLPGELFF.

This sequence joins TRBV7-9 and TRBJ1-5, with D unclear. Trimming removed 3 bases at V and 3 bases at J, with 9 bases between. Germline CDR1 reads SEHNR; CDR2 reads FQNEAQ (reference sequence). The CDR3 extends over 14 amino acids. The CDR3 here is CASSFSGYNQPQHF. The CDR3 DNA follows: TGTGCCAGCAGCTTCTCAGGATACAATCAGCCCCAGCATTTT.

The rearrangement joins TRBV1 to TRBJ1-4. TRBV1 represents a pseudogene. The CDR3 contains 15 residues. CDR3 nucleotides: TGCACCAGCAGCCGCCCCCCTAATTCTAATGAAAAACTGTTTTTT. As protein: CTSSRPPNSNEKLFF.

The rearrangement links TRBV7-2 to TRBJ2-2; D tentatively reads TRBD1 or TRBD2 (6 bases each). CDR3 length equals 16 residues. Trimming stripped 5 bases from V and 0 bases from J, with 13 bases between. Germline V lookup: CDR1 SGHTA, CDR2 FQGNSA. The CDR3 spells CASSPRGRANTGELFF. In DNA form, the CDR3 reads TGTGCCAGCAGCCCCCGGGGGCGCGCGAACACCGGGGAGCTGTTTTTT.

The chain links TRBV11-2 to TRBJ2-1; a weak D match, TRBD2 (6 bases). Germline V gene sequence: CDR1 SGHAT, CDR2 FQNNGV. Trimming removed 5 bases from V and 4 bases from J, with 21 bases in between. The CDR3 is 17 residues long. CDR3 residues: CASSPGGGAGTYNEQFF. The CDR3 DNA is TGTGCCAGCAGCCCCGGTGGGGGAGCGGGCACTTACAATGAGCAGTTCTTC.

V gene TRBV9 combines with J gene TRBJ2-3, with no clear D. The germline V gene encodes CDR1 SGDLS and CDR2 YYNGEE. Trimming took 4 bases from V and 2 from J, leaving 11 bases between them. This CDR3 has 14 amino acids. CDR3 amino acids: CASSPTPDTDTQYF. Here the CDR3 DNA reads TGTGCCAGCAGCCCGACCCCAGACACAGATACGCAGTATTTT.

The CDR3 DNA is TGTGCCAGCAGTGCACAGGGGGCTGGGGAAGCTTTCTTT. This gives the protein CASSAQGAGEAFF. The chain uses TRBV6-5 and TRBJ1-1; 9 bases agree with TRBD1. J gave up 8 bases and V 5 bases, and 6 bases lay outside the gene matches. The CDR3 contains 13 residues. Germline CDR1 reads MNHEY; CDR2 reads SVGAGI.

This clone came up once. The chain joins TRBV11-3 to TRBJ2-7; D may be TRBD1 (5 bases). The ends were cut back, 3 bases at V and 6 bases at J, with 12 bases in the middle. The CDR3 extends over 13 amino acids. Germline V CDR1 and CDR2: SGHNT, YENEEA. This CDR3 is CASSLSQGGEQYF. CDR3 sequence (DNA): TGTGCCAGCAGCTTGTCGCAGGGCGGCGAGCAGTACTTC.

This clone has just a few counts. The genes are TRBV6-1 and TRBJ2-2; D perhaps matches TRBD1 (5 bases). The V and J ends lost 6 bases and 4 bases respectively, with 12 bases between them. From germline, CDR1 is MNHNS and CDR2 SASEGT. The CDR3 has 14 residues. The CDR3 sequence is CASRGVLSTGELFF. The DNA for the CDR3 is TGTGCCAGCAGAGGGGTGTTAAGCACCGGGGAGCTGTTTTTT.

V is TRBV9 and J is TRBJ1-1, with no clear D. Per germline, CDR1 SGDLS and CDR2 YYNGEE. The CDR3 runs 13 residues. Trimming removed 4 bases at V and 1 base at J, with 8 bases between. The DNA of the CDR3 is TGTGCCAGCAGCACCCTCGCGAACACTGAAGCTTTCTTT. This codes for CASSTLANTEAFF.